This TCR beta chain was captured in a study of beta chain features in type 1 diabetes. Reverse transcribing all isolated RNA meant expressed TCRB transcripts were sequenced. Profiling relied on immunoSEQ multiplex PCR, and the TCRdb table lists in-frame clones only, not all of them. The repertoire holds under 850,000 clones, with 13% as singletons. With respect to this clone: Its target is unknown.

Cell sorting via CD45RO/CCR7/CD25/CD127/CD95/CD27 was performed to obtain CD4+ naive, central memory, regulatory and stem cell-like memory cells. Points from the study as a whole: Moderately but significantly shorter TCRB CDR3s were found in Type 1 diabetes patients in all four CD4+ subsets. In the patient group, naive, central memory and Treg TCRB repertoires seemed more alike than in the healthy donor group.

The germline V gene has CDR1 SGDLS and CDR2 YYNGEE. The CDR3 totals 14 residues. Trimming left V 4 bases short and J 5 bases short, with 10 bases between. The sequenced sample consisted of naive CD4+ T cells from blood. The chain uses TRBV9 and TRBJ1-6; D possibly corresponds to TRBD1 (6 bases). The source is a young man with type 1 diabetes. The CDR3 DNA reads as TGTGCCAGCAGCCTCCGGACAGATAATTCACCCCTCCACTTT. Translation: CASSLRTDNSPLHF.